A selection of T cell receptor beta chains follows, all from one sample in a study of T cells after yellow fever vaccination. TCRdb reanalysed the 5' RACE reads using MiXCR and keeps one entry per CDR3 protein. Of 310,000 or so distinct CDR3 sequences in the sample, 3% to 4.5% are singletons; the top ten hold about 25%. The sequenced sample was PBMCs, obtained on the day of the yellow fever booster vaccination. These TCRs come from a man younger than 35 who received the YFV17D yellow fever vaccine. The CDR3 runs from the conserved cysteine through the conserved F or W. Each record gives: J gene, clone size, D gene, V gene, CDR3 DNA, CDR3 protein. D genes are given only for firm matches. Rows may omit the clone size; those that give it use once, few, many or a size class.

>TRBJ1-1|many|-|TRBV7-2
TGTGCCAGCAGCTTATACGGCGCCGACACTGAAGCTTTCTTT
CASSLYGADTEAFF
>TRBJ2-7|few|-|TRBV6-5
TGTGCCAGCAGCGACGACCGCTTGGAGCAGTACTTC
CASSDDRLEQYF
>TRBJ2-3|-|-|TRBV28
TGTGCCAGCAGTCGACTAGACAGAAGCACAGATACGCAGTATTTT
CASSRLDRSTDTQYF
>TRBJ2-2|many|-|TRBV10-3
TGTGCCATCAGGGCCGCGAACACCGGGGAGCTGTTTTTT
CAIRAANTGELFF
>TRBJ2-1|few|-|TRBV19
TGTGCCAGTAGTATAACCCCCCACAATGAGCAGTTCTTC
CASSITPHNEQFF
>TRBJ1-4|-|-|TRBV7-9
TGTGCCAGCAGCTCCCATGGTGCGGATAATGAAAAACTGTTTTTT
CASSSHGADNEKLFF
>TRBJ2-2|few|-|TRBV4-3
TGCGCCAGCAGCCAGAGGAACACCGGGGAGCTGTTTTTT
CASSQRNTGELFF
>TRBJ1-2|many|-|TRBV7-9
TGTGCCAGCAGCCGCTCCGGGACCCCGGGTGGCTACACCTTC
CASSRSGTPGGYTF
>TRBJ2-3|many|TRBD2|TRBV7-3
TGTGCCAGCAGCTTAAGACCCTTACTAGCGGGAACAGATACGCAGTATTTT
CASSLRPLLAGTDTQYF
>TRBJ2-2|many|TRBD2|TRBV6-4
TGTGCCAGCAGTTCGGGACTAGAAGGCTCCGGGGAGCTGTTTTTT
CASSSGLEGSGELFF
>TRBJ2-3|many|-|TRBV18
TGTGCCAGCTCTGTGGGTGTCACAGATACGCAGTATTTT
CASSVGVTDTQYF
>TRBJ2-3|-|-|TRBV28
TGTGCCAGCAGTTTATGGCAGCCTCCAGATACGCAGTATTTT
CASSLWQPPDTQYF
>TRBJ2-3|few|TRBD2|TRBV15
TGTGCCACCAGCAGAGATTACCGGGGGGTCGGCACAGATACGCAGTATTTT
CATSRDYRGVGTDTQYF
>TRBJ2-5|many|-|TRBV20-1
TGCAGTGCTAGAGATTGGGGGCAGTTACGGGAGACCCAGTACTTC
CSARDWGQLRETQYF
>TRBJ2-5|-|-|TRBV7-9
TGTGCCAGCAGCTCCCGGACCCCTAGGCAAGAGACCCAGTACTTC
CASSSRTPRQETQYF
>TRBJ1-5|many|TRBD1|TRBV18
TGTGCCAGCTCACCCGGACAGGGAGGGGGAGGACGGCCCCAGCATTTT
CASSPGQGGGGRPQHF
>TRBJ1-5|many|TRBD1|TRBV6-1
TGTGCCAGTAATCACCGGGACAGCAACAATCAGCCCCAGCATTTT
CASNHRDSNNQPQHF
>TRBJ1-6|-|TRBD1|TRBV4-1
TGCGCCAGCAGCCTACAGGGGCCTAATTCACCCCTCCACTTT
CASSLQGPNSPLHF
>TRBJ1-5|many|-|TRBV19
TGTGCCAGTAGTATATCGGGGTATCAGCCCCAGCATTTT
CASSISGYQPQHF
>TRBJ1-1|many|-|TRBV28
TGTGCCAGCAGTTGGGGTTCGGGAACCATTGAAGCTTTCTTT
CASSWGSGTIEAFF
>TRBJ2-5|-|-|TRBV4-3
TGCGCCAGCAGCCAAATCGCGTATGTCGGGGGGCCTTTGGAGACCCAGTACTTC
CASSQIAYVGGPLETQYF
>TRBJ2-1|few|TRBD1|TRBV10-2
TGCGCCAGCAGTGGGACAGGGAGCTCCTACAATGAGCAGTTCTTC
CASSGTGSSYNEQFF
>TRBJ1-4|many|-|TRBV7-2
TGTGCCAGCAGCTTAGCGGGGTCAGGATATAATGAAAAACTGTTTTTT
CASSLAGSGYNEKLFF
>TRBJ1-1|many|-|TRBV7-6
TGTGCCAGCAGCCTAGGCGGACAGTGGAACACTGAAGCTTTCTTT
CASSLGGQWNTEAFF
>TRBJ2-3|few|-|TRBV24-1
TGTGCCACCAGTGAACAGGGCTATACGCAGTATTTT
CATSEQGYTQYF
>TRBJ1-5|few|-|TRBV7-2
TGTGCCAGCAGCTTTGGGACACCCAATCAGCCCCAGCATTTT
CASSFGTPNQPQHF
>TRBJ1-2|-|-|TRBV5-4
TGTGCCAGCAGCTCGGCAAAGAACTATGGCTACACCTTC
CASSSAKNYGYTF
>TRBJ1-1|-|-|TRBV4-1
TGCGCCAGCAGCCAAGATTGGGATAAAAGCACTGAAGCTTTCTTT
CASSQDWDKSTEAFF